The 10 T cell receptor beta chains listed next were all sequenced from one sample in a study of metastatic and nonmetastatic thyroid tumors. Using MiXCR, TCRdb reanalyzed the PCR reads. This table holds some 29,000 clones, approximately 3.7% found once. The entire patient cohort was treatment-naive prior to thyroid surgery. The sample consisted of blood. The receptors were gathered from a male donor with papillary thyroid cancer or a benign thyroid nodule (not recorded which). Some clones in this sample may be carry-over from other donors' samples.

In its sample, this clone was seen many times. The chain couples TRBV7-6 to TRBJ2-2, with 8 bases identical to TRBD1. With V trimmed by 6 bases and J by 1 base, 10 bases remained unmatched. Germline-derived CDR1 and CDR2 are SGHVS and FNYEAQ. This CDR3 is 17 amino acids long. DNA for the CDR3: TGTGCCAGCAGTTCGGACAGGGAGCAGGGGAACACCGGGGAGCTGTTTTTT. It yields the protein CASSSDREQGNTGELFF.

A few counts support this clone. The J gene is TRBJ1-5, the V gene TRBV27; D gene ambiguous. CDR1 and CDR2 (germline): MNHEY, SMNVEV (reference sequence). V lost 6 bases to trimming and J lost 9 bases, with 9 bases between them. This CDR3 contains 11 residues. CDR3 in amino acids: CASSYPGPQHF. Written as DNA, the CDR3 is TGTGCCAGCAGCTATCCTGGGCCCCAGCATTTT.

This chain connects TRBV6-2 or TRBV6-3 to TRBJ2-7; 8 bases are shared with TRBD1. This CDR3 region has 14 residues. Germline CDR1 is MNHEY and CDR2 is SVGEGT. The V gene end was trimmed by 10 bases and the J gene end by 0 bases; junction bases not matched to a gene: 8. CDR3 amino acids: CATQIQGDSYEQYF. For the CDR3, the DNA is TGTGCCACCCAAATACAGGGGGACTCCTACGAGCAGTACTTC.

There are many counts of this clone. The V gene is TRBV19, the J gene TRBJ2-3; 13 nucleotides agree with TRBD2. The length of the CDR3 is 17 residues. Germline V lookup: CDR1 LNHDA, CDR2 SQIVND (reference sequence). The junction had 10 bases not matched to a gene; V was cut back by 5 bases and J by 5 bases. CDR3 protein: CASSPGLAGVIIDTQYF. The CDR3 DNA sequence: TGTGCCAGTAGTCCAGGACTAGCGGGAGTCATAATAGATACGCAGTATTTT.

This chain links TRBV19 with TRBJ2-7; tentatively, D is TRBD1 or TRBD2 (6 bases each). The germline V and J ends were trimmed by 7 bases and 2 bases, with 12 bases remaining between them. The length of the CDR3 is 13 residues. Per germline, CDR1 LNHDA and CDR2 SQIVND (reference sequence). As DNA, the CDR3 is TGTGCCAGTAAGGAGGGGGGTACCTACGAGCAGTACTTC. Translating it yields CASKEGGTYEQYF.

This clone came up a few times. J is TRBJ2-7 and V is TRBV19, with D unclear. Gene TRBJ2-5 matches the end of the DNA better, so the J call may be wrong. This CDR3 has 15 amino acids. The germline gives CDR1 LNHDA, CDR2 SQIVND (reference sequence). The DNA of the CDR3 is TGTGCCAGTACTAAATCTATCGACTGCCGGGAGACCCAGTACTTC. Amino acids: CASTKSIDCRETQYF.

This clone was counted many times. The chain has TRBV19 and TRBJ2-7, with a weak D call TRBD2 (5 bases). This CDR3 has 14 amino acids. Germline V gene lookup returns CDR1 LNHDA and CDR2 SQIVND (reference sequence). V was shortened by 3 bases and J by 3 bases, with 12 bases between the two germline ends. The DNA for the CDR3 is TGTGCCAGTAGTATGGCACTAGAAAACTACGAGCAGTACTTC. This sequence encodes CASSMALENYEQYF.

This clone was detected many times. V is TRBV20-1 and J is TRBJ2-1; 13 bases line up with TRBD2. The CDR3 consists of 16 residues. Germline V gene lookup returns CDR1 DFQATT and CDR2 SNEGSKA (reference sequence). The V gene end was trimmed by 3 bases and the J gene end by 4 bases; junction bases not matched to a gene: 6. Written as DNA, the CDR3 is TGCAGTGCTAGGGGGACTAGCGGGACCTCTTACAATGAGCAGTTCTTC. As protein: CSARGTSGTSYNEQFF.

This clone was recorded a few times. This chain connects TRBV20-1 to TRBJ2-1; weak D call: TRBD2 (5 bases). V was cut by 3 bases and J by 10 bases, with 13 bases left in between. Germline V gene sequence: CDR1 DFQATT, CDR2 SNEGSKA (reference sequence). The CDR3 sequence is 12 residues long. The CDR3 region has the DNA TGCAGTGCTAGGGGAGTTAGGCGAGAGCAGTTCTTC. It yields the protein CSARGVRREQFF.

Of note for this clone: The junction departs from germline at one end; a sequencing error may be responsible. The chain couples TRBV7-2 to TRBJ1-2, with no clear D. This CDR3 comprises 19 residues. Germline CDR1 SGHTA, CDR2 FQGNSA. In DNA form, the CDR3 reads TGTGCCAGCAGTTTAGGATCGCTTACATGTGGCGCAGCTAACTATGGCTACACCTTC. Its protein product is CASSLGSLTCGAANYGYTF. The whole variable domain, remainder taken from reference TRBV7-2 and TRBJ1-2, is GAGVSQSPSNKVTEKGKDVELRCDPISGHTALYWYRQSLGQGLEFLIYFQGNSAPDKSGLPSDRFSAERTGGSVSTLTIQRTQQEDSAVYLCASSLGSLTCGAANYGYTFGSGTRLTVV.